A single T cell receptor beta chain is shown here with its context. The antigen is unknown. Trimming left V 8 bases short and J 7 bases short, with 18 bases between. The CDR3 sequence is 14 residues long. CDR1 and CDR2 (germline): SNHLY, FYNNEI. Each sample gave at least 6 million isolated PBMCs. Primers used in a second PCR of roughly 6 to 12 cycles were a sample-barcoded 5' primer and a J-beta primer mix. Each cDNA molecule was tagged by a template-switch adaptor with 12 random nucleotides. Using its own MiXCR run on the 5' RACE reads, TCRdb lists one record per CDR3 protein. Of more than 900,000 distinct CDR3 sequences listed, under 30% were seen once; the top ten hold less than 0.75%. The sample comes from a study of blood T cells in healthy people across ages. General study points: The unsorted PBMCs prevented any conclusive comparison of naive versus antigen-experienced cells. Long-lived donors exceeded aged donors in naive CD4+ cells and diversity.

This same sample was also taken into another study, of T cells of mothers and their children.

The TCR sequence derives from a girl aged 2-15 years in good health. This chain uses TRBV2 with TRBJ2-1; D possibly corresponds to TRBD2 (6 bases). The material sequenced was blood. Written as DNA, the CDR3 is TGTGCCAGCGGAGGGAGAATGGGTCGTAATGAGCAGTTCTTC. It codes for CASGGRMGRNEQFF. Using reference TRBV2 and TRBJ2-1 for the parts outside the CDR3, the full variable domain is EPEVTQTPSHQVTQMGQEVILRCVPISNHLYFYWYRQILGQKVEFLVSFYNNEISEKSEIFDDQFSVERPDGSNFTLKIRSTKLEDSAMYFCASGGRMGRNEQFFGPGTRLTVL.